These 13 T cell receptor beta chains share one sample of origin, sequenced in a study of HIV-infected patients and healthy controls. Alpha and beta constant-region primers primed reverse transcription of about 470 ng RNA. Separate chain-specific third strand synthesis with multiplexing indices produced the alpha and beta libraries. Each CDR3 protein is one row after TCRdb ran MiXCR on the 5' RACE reads. In the table there are roughly 20,000 distinct CDR3 sequences, more than 9% of which are singletons. All unsorted peripheral T cells were captured because whole blood was used without fractionation. Material: blood. The receptors were gathered from an adult in good health.

This clonotype has only a few counts. The gene calls are TRBV7-2 and TRBJ1-3, with 8 bases identical to TRBD1. Germline lookup yields CDR1 SGHTA and CDR2 FQGNSA. This CDR3 has 15 residues. V was pared by 5 bases and J by 2 bases, with 5 bases of the junction left unmatched. This CDR3 is CASSPDRVAGNTIYF. The DNA for the CDR3 is TGTGCCAGCAGCCCGGACAGGGTAGCTGGAAACACCATATATTTT.

This clonotype was observed many times. The rearrangement uses TRBV28 and TRBJ1-1, with unresolved D. V dropped 5 bases and J dropped 0 bases, with 13 bases sitting between them. The CDR3 sequence is 15 residues long. Germline V gene sequence: CDR1 MDHEN, CDR2 SYDVKM. This CDR3 is CASSPPEGMNTEAFF. The CDR3 DNA follows: TGTGCCAGCAGTCCCCCCGAAGGGATGAACACTGAAGCTTTCTTT.

This clonotype appeared a few times. The gene calls are TRBV18 and TRBJ2-5; unclear D gene. Germline assignment: CDR1 KGHSH and CDR2 LQKENI. V was shortened by 3 bases and J by 0 bases, with 2 bases between the two germline ends. The CDR3 contains 12 residues. The CDR3 nucleotides are TGTGCCAGCTCACCCTACCAAGAGACCCAGTACTTC. It translates to CASSPYQETQYF. Full variable domain (outside the CDR3, taken from reference TRBV18 and TRBJ2-5): NAGVMQNPRHLVRRRGQEARLRCSPMKGHSHVYWYRQLPEEGLKFMVYLQKENIIDESGMPKERFSAEFPKEGPSILRIQQVVRGDSAAYFCASSPYQETQYFGPGTRLLVL.

This clonotype showed up many times. The chain combines TRBV27 with TRBJ1-1; a possible D gene is TRBD1 (5 bases). This CDR3 region has 13 residues. The germline V gene encodes CDR1 MNHEY and CDR2 SMNVEV (reference sequence). V gave up 6 bases and J gave up 3 bases, with 11 bases separating them. The CDR3 nucleotides are TGTGCCAGCAGCCTAAAGGGGTACACTGAAGCTTTCTTT. This encodes CASSLKGYTEAFF.

This clonotype is categorized as large. The chain joins TRBV20-1 to TRBJ2-3, with 9 bases identical to TRBD1. CDR3 length: 17 residues. Germline CDR1 and CDR2: DFQATT and SNEGSKA (reference sequence). Trimming took 0 bases from V and 0 from J; bases not matched to a gene: 7. The CDR3: CSARDVGTGISTDTQYF. CDR3 nucleotide sequence: TGCAGTGCTAGAGATGTCGGGACAGGGATTAGCACAGATACGCAGTATTTT.

The CDR3 coding sequence is TGTGCCAGCAGCTTAGCCGCGGCTACGGTTGGCGATACGCAGTATTTT. It specifies CASSLAAATVGDTQYF. V usage is TRBV7-8 and J usage is TRBJ2-3; D remains unclear. Trimming pared 0 bases from V and 6 bases from J, leaving 16 bases between. CDR1 SGHVS and CDR2 FQNEAQ come from the germline V gene. This CDR3 is 16 amino acids long.

This clonotype came up many times. This chain uses TRBV7-2 with TRBJ1-1; possibly TRBD1 for D (5 bases). The CDR3 has 15 residues. V shed 6 bases and J shed 2 bases, with 16 bases lying between them. Germline V gives CDR1 SGHTA, CDR2 FQGNSA. The CDR3 DNA is TGTGCCAGCAGGACGGAGGTAGGGGCCAACACTGAAGCTTTCTTT. The encoded protein is CASRTEVGANTEAFF.

This clonotype was observed many times. J is TRBJ1-2 and V is TRBV7-2, with TRBD1 matching 7 bases. Germline assignment: CDR1 SGHTA and CDR2 FQGNSA. Germline trimming cut 1 base from V and 4 bases from J; bases unmatched to any gene: 3. This CDR3 contains 14 residues. Here the CDR3 reads CASSLEGASYGYTF. The CDR3 nucleotides are TGTGCCAGCAGCTTAGAGGGGGCATCCTATGGCTACACCTTC.

This clonotype was picked up many times. In DNA form, the CDR3 reads TGTGCCAGCAGTTTTAAGGCAGGGGCCCCGAGGAACGAAAAACTGTTTTTT. Protein: CASSFKAGAPRNEKLFF. V and J are TRBV12-3 or TRBV12-4 and TRBJ1-4, with D possibly TRBD1 on 6 matching bases. Trimming removed 3 bases from V and 8 bases from J, with 22 bases in between. The CDR3 is 17 residues long.

This clonotype appeared many times. CDR3 nucleotide sequence: TGCAGTGCTAGAGATGTGGGGACGCCCTCCTACAATGAGCAGTTCTTC. Translated: CSARDVGTPSYNEQFF. J is TRBJ2-1 and V is TRBV20-1; D is perhaps TRBD1 or TRBD2 (5 bases each). Germline V gives CDR1 DFQATT, CDR2 SNEGSKA (reference sequence). The CDR3 totals 16 residues. Trimming removed 0 bases from V and 0 bases from J, with 12 bases in between.

This clonotype has a handful of counts. The chain has TRBV12-3 or TRBV12-4 and TRBJ1-5; TRBD1 is a possible D gene (6 bases). V was shortened by 2 bases and J by 1 base, with 6 bases between the two germline ends. This CDR3 region has 14 residues. This CDR3 reads CASSLRGSNQPQHF. The DNA of the CDR3 is TGTGCCAGCAGTTTAAGGGGGAGCAATCAGCCCCAGCATTTT.

Ten or more counts support this clonotype. For the CDR3, the DNA is TGTGCCAGCAGTTTTTCGCGCGAGCAGTACTTC. Translating it yields CASSFSREQYF. The chain uses TRBV28 and TRBJ2-7; no reliable D call. This CDR3 has 11 amino acids. V lost 3 bases and J lost 6, with 6 bases in between. Germline V gene lookup returns CDR1 MDHEN and CDR2 SYDVKM. The entire variable domain, with the rest obtained from reference TRBV28 and TRBJ2-7, is as follows: DVKVTQSSRYLVKRTGEKVFLECVQDMDHENMFWYRQDPGLGLRLIYFSYDVKMKEKGDIPEGYSVSREKKERFSLILESASTNQTSMYLCASSFSREQYFGPGTRLTVT.

By sample fraction, this clonotype is medium-sized. The genes are TRBV18 and TRBJ2-1; TRBD2 agrees at 9 bases. The ends lost 10 bases at V and 2 bases at J; junction bases unmatched: 6. The V gene's germline CDR1 is KGHSH and CDR2 LQKENI. The CDR3 extends over 14 amino acids. The CDR3 region is CATERLAAYNEQFF. CDR3 nucleotide sequence: TGTGCCACCGAAAGACTAGCGGCCTACAATGAGCAGTTCTTC.